This TCR beta chain was sequenced in a study of early T cells in non-severe SARS-CoV-2 infection. Study-level information: The study sequenced bulk RNA from unsorted whole blood, with chains unpaired. Study-level findings and limits: A preference for anti-spike CD8 responses marked VDJdb matching, which missed private and CD4 specificities.

Unique molecular identifiers tagged individual cDNA molecules. A single record per CDR3 protein comes from TCRdb applying MiXCR to the 5' RACE reads. The table lists roughly 40,000 distinct CDR3 sequences, around 4.5% of them singletons. This clonotype showed up many times. The antigen remains unidentified. Germline lookup yields CDR1 SGHTS and CDR2 YDEGEE. Unmatched junction bases numbered 2, after V lost 2 bases and J lost 3 bases. This CDR3 region has 15 residues. The chain uses TRBV5-8 and TRBJ2-3; TRBD2 matches at 11 bases. The specimen sequenced was whole blood. This TCR was sampled from an adult who was a healthcare worker with PCR-confirmed SARS-CoV-2 infection or an uninfected control (not recorded which). CDR3 bases: TGTGCCAGCAGCTTTGGACTAGCGGGTACAGATACGCAGTATTTT. As protein: CASSFGLAGTDTQYF.